This TCR beta chain was identified in a study of OX40 agonist ivuxolimab in advanced cancers. General study results and limits: At doses 0.1 to 3.0 mg/kg, CD4+ and CD8+ clones expanded.

As for this clone: Antigen unknown.

Clones were read by immunoSEQ multiplex PCR, and TCRdb kept only the in-frame ones, dropping some. The sample carries 40,000 to 50,000 clones, 89% recorded once. The CDR3 spans 13 residues. V was cut by 3 bases and J by 0 bases, with 6 bases left in between. Per the germline V gene, CDR1 is ENHRY and CDR2 is SYGVKD. Material: CD4+ or CD8+ T cells sorted from blood, obtained in a trial of the OX40 agonist ivuxolimab. This rearrangement joins TRBV10-3 to TRBJ2-7; D is uncertain. This clonotype was sampled from an adult with an advanced solid tumor such as melanoma, head and neck, liver or kidney cancer. CDR3 in DNA: TGTGCCATCAGTGAAGACAACTCCTACGAGCAGTACTTC. Protein product: CAISEDNSYEQYF.